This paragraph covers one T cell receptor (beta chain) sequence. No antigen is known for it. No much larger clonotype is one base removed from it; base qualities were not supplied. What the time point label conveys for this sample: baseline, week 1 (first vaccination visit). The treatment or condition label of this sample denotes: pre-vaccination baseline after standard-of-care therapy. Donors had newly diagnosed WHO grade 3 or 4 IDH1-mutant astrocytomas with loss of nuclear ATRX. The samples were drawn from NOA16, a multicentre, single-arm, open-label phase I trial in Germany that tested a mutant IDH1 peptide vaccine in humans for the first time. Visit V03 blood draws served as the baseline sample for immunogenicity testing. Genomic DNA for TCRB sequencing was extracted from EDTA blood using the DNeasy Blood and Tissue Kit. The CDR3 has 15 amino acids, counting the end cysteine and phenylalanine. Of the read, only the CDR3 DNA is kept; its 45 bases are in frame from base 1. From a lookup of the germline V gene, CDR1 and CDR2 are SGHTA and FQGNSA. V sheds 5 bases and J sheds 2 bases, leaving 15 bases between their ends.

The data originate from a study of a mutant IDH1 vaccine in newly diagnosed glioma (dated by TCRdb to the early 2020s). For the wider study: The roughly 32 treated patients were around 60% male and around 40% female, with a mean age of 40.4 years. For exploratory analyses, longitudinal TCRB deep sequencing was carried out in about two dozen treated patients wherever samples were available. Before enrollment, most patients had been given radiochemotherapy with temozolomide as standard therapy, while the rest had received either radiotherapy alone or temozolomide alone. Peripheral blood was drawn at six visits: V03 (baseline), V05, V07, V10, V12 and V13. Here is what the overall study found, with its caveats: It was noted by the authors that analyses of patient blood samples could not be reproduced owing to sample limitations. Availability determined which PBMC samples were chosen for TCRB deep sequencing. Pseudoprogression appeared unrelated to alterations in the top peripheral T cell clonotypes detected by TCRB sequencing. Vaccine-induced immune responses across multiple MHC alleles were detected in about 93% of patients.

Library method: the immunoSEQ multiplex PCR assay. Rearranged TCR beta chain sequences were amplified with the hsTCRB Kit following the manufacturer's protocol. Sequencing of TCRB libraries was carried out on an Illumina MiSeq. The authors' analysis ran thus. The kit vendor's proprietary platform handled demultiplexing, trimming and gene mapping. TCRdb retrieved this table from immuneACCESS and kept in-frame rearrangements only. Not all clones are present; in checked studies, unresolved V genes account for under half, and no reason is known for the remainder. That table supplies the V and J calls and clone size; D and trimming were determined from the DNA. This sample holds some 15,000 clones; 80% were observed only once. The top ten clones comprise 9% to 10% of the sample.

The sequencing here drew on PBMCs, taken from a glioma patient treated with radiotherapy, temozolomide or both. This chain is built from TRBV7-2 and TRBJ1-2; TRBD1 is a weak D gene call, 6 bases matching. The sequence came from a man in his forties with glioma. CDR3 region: CASSRARGGNYGYTF. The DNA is TGTGCCAGCAGCCGGGCCAGGGGCGGAAACTATGGCTACACCTTC.